This T cell receptor (beta chain) was sequenced during a study of cytomegalovirus exposure and HLA in healthy donors. Points from the study as a whole: Analyzed later, most CMV-associated TCR beta chains appeared HLA-restricted. HLA allele associations emerged for about 16,000 TCR beta sequences in a later analysis, at 0.05 false discovery rate.

This clone was observed a handful of times. Its specificity is not known. In the PCR, 60 Vbeta and 13 Jbeta primers were used. Using immunoSEQ multiplex PCR, the repertoire was profiled, and TCRdb retains in-frame clones only, with some absent. This repertoire shows about 120,000 clones, 81% found once; its top ten account for 2.2%. The specimen sequenced was PBMCs. This TCR came from a woman in her 40s in good health and CMV-seronegative.

Here the CDR3 reads CASSLTGNTEAFF. CDR3 nucleotides: TGTGCCAGCAGCCTGACAGGGAACACTGAAGCTTTCTTT. This chain links TRBV7-2 with TRBJ1-1, with a possible D match to TRBD1 (6 bases). This CDR3 has 13 amino acids. Deletions cut 5 bases from V and 1 base from J, with 8 bases between. CDR1 and CDR2 (germline): SGHTA, FQGNSA. Filled out from reference TRBV7-2 and TRBJ1-1, the complete variable domain reads GAGVSQSPSNKVTEKGKDVELRCDPISGHTALYWYRQSLGQGLEFLIYFQGNSAPDKSGLPSDRFSAERTGGSVSTLTIQRTQQEDSAVYLCASSLTGNTEAFFGQGTRLTVV.